The TCR beta chain described here comes from a study of tumor-infiltrating lymphocytes in primary liver carcinoma. On this clonotype: The DNA is left out, because the CDR3 cannot be placed on it with certainty; the CDR3 is given as TCRdb lists it.

Starting material of 400 to 600 ng total RNA yielded TCR beta cDNA via a constant-region primer. Slightly modified ARM-PCR with three nested multiplex PCR rounds yielded TCR beta libraries. The first two PCR rounds, roughly 9 cycles each, used TRBV1-TRBV30 forward primers and a C-beta reverse primer. TCRdb called the multiplex PCR reads again in MiXCR, with one record for every CDR3 protein. The sample carries about 300,000 distinct CDR3 sequences, roughly two thirds recorded once. Termini included, the CDR3 measures 16 amino acids. Researchers drew blood RNA from unsorted whole blood and extracted germline DNA as well.

Sequenced sample: peripheral blood. This TCR was sampled from a man aged 40-49 years with primary liver carcinoma and hepatitis B virus infection. The V gene is TRBV12-3 or TRBV12-4, the J gene TRBJ1-2; the table calls TRBD1, which could not be checked here. The CDR3 region is CAGSFPYRGPDYGCTF.